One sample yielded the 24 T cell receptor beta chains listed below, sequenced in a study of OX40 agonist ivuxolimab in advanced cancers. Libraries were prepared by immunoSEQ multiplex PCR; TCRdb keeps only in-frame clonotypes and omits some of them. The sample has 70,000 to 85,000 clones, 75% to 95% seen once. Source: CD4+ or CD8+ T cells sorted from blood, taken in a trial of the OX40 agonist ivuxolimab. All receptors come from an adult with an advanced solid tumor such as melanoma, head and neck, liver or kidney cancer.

CDR3 residues: CASSPRGGVETQYF. Written as DNA, the CDR3 is TGTGCCAGCAGCCCACGCGGGGGAGTTGAGACCCAGTACTTC. The V call is TRBV13, the J call TRBJ2-5, with 7 bases identical to TRBD2. Trimming cost V 5 bases and J 5 bases; bases outside gene matches: 8. CDR3 length: 14 residues. Germline V gives CDR1 PRHDT, CDR2 FYEKMQ (reference sequence).

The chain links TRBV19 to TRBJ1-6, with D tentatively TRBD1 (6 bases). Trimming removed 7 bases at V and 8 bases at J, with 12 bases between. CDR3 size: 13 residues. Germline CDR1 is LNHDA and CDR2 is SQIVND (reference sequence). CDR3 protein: CASTWTADSPLHF. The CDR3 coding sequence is TGTGCCAGTACCTGGACAGCGGATTCACCCCTCCACTTT. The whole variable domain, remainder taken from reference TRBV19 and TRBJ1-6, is DGGITQSPKYLFRKEGQNVTLSCEQNLNHDAMYWYRQDPGQGLRLIYYSQIVNDFQKGDIAEGYSVSREKKESFPLTVTSAQKNPTAFYLCASTWTADSPLHFGNGTRLTVT.

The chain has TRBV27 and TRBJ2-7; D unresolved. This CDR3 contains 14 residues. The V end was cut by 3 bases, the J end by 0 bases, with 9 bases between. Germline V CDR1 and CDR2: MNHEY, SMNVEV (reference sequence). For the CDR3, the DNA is TGTGCCAGCAGTTTTAATCCCCCCTCCTACGAGCAGTACTTC. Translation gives CASSFNPPSYEQYF.

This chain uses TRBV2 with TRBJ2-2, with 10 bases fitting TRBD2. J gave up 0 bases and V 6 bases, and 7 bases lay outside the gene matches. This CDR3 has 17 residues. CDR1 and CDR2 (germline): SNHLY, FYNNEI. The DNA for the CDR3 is TGTGCCAGCAGGGGAGTGACTAGCGGGTCGAACACCGGGGAGCTGTTTTTT. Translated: CASRGVTSGSNTGELFF.

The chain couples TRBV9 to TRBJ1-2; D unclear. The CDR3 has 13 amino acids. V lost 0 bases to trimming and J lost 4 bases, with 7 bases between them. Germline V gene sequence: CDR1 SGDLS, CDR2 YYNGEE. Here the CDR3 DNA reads TGTGCCAGCAGCGTAGCTATTAGCTATGGCTACACCTTC. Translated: CASSVAISYGYTF.

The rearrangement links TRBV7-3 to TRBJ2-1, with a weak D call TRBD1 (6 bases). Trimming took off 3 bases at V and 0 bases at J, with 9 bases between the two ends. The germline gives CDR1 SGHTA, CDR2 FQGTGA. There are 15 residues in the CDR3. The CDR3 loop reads CASSFIGGSYNEQFF. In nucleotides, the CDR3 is TGTGCCAGCAGCTTCATAGGGGGCTCCTACAATGAGCAGTTCTTC.

Here the CDR3 DNA reads TGTGCCAGCTCACTCGACCAGAGCTCCTACAATGAGCAGTTCTTC. It encodes CASSLDQSSYNEQFF. This chain joins TRBV18 and TRBJ2-1; D is uncertain. The CDR3 consists of 15 residues. The germline V gene has CDR1 KGHSH and CDR2 LQKENI. V shed 4 bases and J shed 0 bases, with 10 bases lying between them.

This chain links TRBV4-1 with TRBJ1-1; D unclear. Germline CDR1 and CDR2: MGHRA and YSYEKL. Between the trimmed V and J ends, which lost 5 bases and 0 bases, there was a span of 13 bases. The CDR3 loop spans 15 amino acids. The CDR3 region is CASSARTSLNTEAFF. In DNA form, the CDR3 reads TGCGCCAGCAGCGCACGGACTTCACTGAACACTGAAGCTTTCTTT.

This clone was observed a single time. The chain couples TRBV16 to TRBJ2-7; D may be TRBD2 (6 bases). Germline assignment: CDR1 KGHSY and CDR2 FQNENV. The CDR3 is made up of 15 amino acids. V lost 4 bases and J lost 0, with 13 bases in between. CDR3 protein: CASSPSPGSSYEQYF. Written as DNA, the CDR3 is TGTGCCAGCAGCCCCTCCCCCGGGAGCTCCTACGAGCAGTACTTC. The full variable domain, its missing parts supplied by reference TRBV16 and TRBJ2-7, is GEEVAQTPKHLVRGEGQKAKLYCAPIKGHSYVFWYQQVLKNEFKFLISFQNENVFDETGMPKERFSAKCLPNSPCSLEIQATKLEDSAVYFCASSPSPGSSYEQYFGPGTRLTVT.

CDR3 nucleotide sequence: TGTGCCACCAGCAGACAAAAGACAGGGCTTAATGAAAAACTGTTTTTT. It yields the protein CATSRQKTGLNEKLFF. The V call is TRBV15, the J call TRBJ1-4, with 7 bases that match TRBD1. Unmatched junction bases numbered 7, after V lost 2 bases and J lost 4 bases. Per the germline V gene, CDR1 is LNHNV and CDR2 is YYDKDF (reference sequence). The length of the CDR3 is 16 residues.

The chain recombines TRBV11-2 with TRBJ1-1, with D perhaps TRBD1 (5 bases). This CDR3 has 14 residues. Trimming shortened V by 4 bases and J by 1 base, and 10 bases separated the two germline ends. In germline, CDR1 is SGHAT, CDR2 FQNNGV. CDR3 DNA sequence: TGTGCCAGCAGCTGGGGGTTCGGGAACACTGAAGCTTTCTTT. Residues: CASSWGFGNTEAFF.

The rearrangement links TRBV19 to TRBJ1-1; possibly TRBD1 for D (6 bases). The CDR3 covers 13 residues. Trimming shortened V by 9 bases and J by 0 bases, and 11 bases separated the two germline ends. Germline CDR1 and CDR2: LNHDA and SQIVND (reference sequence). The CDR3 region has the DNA TGTGCCAGCGAAGGGGGAATGAACACTGAAGCTTTCTTT. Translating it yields CASEGGMNTEAFF.

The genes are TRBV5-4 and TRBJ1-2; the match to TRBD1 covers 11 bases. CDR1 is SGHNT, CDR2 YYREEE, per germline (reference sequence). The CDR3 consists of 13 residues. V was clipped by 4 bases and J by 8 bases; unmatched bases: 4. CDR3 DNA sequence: TGTGCCAGCAGCCGGACAGGGGGCTCCGGCTACACCTTC. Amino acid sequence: CASSRTGGSGYTF.

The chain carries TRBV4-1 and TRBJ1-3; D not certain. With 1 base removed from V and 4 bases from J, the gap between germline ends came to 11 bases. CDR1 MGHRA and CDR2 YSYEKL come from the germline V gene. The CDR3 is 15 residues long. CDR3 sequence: CASSQGPATGNTIYF. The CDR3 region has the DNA TGCGCCAGCAGCCAAGGCCCGGCCACGGGAAACACCATATATTTT.

The CDR3 spells CASSSLTREQGTGELFF. CDR3 in DNA: TGTGCCAGCAGCTCTCTGACTCGGGAGCAGGGCACCGGGGAGCTGTTTTTT. The chain is built from TRBV7-6 and TRBJ2-2; tentative D call: TRBD2 (6 bases). The V and J ends lost 4 bases and 4 bases respectively, with 19 bases between them. The germline V gene encodes CDR1 SGHVS and CDR2 FNYEAQ. CDR3 length: 17 residues.

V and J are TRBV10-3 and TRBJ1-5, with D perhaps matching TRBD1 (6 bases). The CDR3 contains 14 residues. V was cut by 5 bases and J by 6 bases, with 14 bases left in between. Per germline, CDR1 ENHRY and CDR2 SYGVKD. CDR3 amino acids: CAISLSGEGQPQHF. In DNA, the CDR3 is TGTGCCATCAGTCTTTCAGGGGAAGGTCAGCCCCAGCATTTT.

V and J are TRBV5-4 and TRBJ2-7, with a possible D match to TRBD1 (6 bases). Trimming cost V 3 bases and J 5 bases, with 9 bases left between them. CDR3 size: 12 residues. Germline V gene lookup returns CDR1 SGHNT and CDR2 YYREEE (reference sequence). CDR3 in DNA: TGTGCCAGCAGCTATACAGGGAACGAGCAGTACTTC. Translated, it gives CASSYTGNEQYF.

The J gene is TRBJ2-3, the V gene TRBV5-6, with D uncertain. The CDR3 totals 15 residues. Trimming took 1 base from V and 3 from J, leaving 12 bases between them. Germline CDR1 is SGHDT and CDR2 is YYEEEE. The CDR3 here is CASSLNWAPTDTQYF. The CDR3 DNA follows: TGTGCCAGCAGCTTGAACTGGGCACCGACAGATACGCAGTATTTT.

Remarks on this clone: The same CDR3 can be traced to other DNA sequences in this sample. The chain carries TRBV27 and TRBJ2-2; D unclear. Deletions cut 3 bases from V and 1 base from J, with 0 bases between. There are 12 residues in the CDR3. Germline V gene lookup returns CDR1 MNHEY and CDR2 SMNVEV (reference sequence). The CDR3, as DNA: TGTGCCAGCAGTTTGAACACCGGGGAGCTGTTTTTT. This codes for CASSLNTGELFF.

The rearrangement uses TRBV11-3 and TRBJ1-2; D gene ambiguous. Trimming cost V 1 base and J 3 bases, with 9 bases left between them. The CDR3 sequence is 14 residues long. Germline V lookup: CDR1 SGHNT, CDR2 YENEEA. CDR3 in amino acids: CASSLVVVYYGYTF. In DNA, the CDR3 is TGTGCCAGCAGCTTAGTGGTCGTCTACTATGGCTACACCTTC.

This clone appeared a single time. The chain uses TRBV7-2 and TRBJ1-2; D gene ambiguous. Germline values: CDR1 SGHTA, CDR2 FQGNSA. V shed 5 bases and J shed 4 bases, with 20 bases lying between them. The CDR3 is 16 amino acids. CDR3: CASSPHPRQAGYGYTF. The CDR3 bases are TGTGCCAGCAGCCCACATCCCCGGCAGGCGGGCTATGGCTACACCTTC.

CDR3 protein: CAISESQYTEAFF. The CDR3 DNA is TGTGCCATCAGTGAGTCACAGTACACTGAAGCTTTCTTT. The chain couples TRBV10-3 to TRBJ1-1; D not certain. The CDR3 spans 13 residues. Germline CDR1 and CDR2: ENHRY and SYGVKD. The V end was cut by 0 bases, the J end by 3 bases, with 5 bases between.

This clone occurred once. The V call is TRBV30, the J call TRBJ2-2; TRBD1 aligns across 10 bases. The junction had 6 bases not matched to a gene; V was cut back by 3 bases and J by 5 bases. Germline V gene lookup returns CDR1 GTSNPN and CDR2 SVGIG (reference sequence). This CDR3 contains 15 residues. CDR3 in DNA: TGTGCCTGGAGGACAGGGGGCCCTTATACCGGGGAGCTGTTTTTT. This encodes CAWRTGGPYTGELFF. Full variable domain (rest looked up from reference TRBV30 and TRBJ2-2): SQTIHQWPATLVQPVGSPLSLECTVEGTSNPNLYWYRQAAGRGLQLLFYSVGIGQISSEVPQNLSASRPQDRQFILSSKKLLLSDSGFYLCAWRTGGPYTGELFFGEGSRLTVL.

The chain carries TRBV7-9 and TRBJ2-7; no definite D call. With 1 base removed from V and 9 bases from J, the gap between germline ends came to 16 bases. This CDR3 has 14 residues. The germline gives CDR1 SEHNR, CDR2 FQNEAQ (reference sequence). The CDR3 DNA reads TGTGCCAGCAGCTTAGATACCAAACTAAAGGGGCAGTACTTC. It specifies CASSLDTKLKGQYF.